What follows describes a single T cell receptor beta chain. The data belong to a study of T cell changes during pregnancy in multiple sclerosis. Profiled with immunoSEQ multiplex PCR; TCRdb holds only in-frame clones, not every one. The table shows some 38,000 clones, with 94% occurring only once. Germline CDR1 is SGHRS and CDR2 is YFSETQ. The V segment lost 0 bases and the J segment 2 bases; nucleotides outside the gene matches: 2. This CDR3 comprises 14 residues. The specimen comprised CD4+ T cells from peripheral blood mononuclear cells, sampled in the second trimester of pregnancy. The gene calls are TRBV5-1 and TRBJ2-7; 7 bases fit TRBD1. The receptor was derived from a female donor with multiple sclerosis, enrolled in a pregnancy study. The CDR3 bases are TGCGCCAGCAGCTTGGGAGGGACAGCCTACGAGCAGTACTTC. It translates to CASSLGGTAYEQYF.